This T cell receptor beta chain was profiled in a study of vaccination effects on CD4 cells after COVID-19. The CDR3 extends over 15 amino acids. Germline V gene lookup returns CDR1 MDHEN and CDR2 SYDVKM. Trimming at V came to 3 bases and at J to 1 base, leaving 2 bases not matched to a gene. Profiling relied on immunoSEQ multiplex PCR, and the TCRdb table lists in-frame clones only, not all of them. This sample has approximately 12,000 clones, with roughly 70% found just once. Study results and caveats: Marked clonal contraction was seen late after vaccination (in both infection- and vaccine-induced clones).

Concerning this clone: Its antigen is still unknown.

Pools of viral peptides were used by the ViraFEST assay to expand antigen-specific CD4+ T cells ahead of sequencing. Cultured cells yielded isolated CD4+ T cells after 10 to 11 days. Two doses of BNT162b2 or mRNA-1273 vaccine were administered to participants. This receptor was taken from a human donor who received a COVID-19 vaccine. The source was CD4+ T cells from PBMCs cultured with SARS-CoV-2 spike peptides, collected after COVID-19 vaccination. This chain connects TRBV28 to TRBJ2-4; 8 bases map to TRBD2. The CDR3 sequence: CASSFGGRAKNIQYF. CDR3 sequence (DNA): TGTGCCAGCAGTTTTGGCGGGAGGGCCAAAAACATTCAGTACTTC. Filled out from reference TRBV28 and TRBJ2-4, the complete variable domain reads DVKVTQSSRYLVKRTGEKVFLECVQDMDHENMFWYRQDPGLGLRLIYFSYDVKMKEKGDIPEGYSVSREKKERFSLILESASTNQTSMYLCASSFGGRAKNIQYFGAGTRLSVL.